This TCR beta chain was captured in a study of CD8 T cells in ankylosing spondylitis. The study's findings and limits: As reported, disease-linked clones showed significant enrichment in matched ankylosing spondylitis synovial fluid. The authors found the disease-linked clones to be CD8+ and relatively rare in peripheral blood. It appeared that ankylosing spondylitis blood was characterized by a TCR beta motif of fewer than ten highly homologous variants. In synovial fluid and blood from reactive arthritis, some motif variants were previously reported.

MiXCR was run by TCRdb on the 5' RACE reads, yielding one entry per CDR3 protein. The sample has roughly 670,000 distinct CDR3 sequences, under 20% seen once; the top ten hold 15% to 20%. This clonotype was observed many times. Its antigen is unknown. This CDR3 has 14 amino acids. With V trimmed by 0 bases and J by 1 base, 1 base remained unmatched. CDR1 SGHRS and CDR2 YFSETQ come from the germline V gene. Input material: blood, either unsorted or a sorted T cell fraction (not recorded which). This TCR derives from a male donor with ankylosing spondylitis. The rearrangement joins TRBV5-1 to TRBJ2-7, with TRBD1 identical over 7 bases. CDR3 in DNA: TGCGCCAGCAGCTTGGAGACAGGGTCCTACGAGCAGTACTTC. This encodes CASSLETGSYEQYF.